Here is one TCR beta chain with its context. As yet, its antigen is unknown. Blood sampling took place at baseline, cycle 4 day 1, and cycle 7 day 1. Libraries were prepared by immunoSEQ multiplex PCR; TCRdb keeps only in-frame clonotypes and omits some of them. The sample holds 23,000 or so clones, roughly 88% seen once. The data derive from a study of OX40 agonist ivuxolimab in advanced cancers. The germline V gene encodes CDR1 SGHTS and CDR2 YDEGEE. The V gene end was trimmed by 0 bases and the J gene end by 11 bases; junction bases not matched to a gene: 13. CDR3 size: 16 residues. General observations from the study: At doses 0.1 to 3.0 mg/kg, CD4+ and CD8+ clones expanded. In general, CD8+ T cells held more expanded clones than CD4+ did, on average. Near-lowest levels of clonal expansion characterized partial responders at 0.1-3.0 mg/kg.

This rearrangement joins TRBV5-8 to TRBJ1-5; 8 bases are a match to TRBD1. The clonotype was recovered from an adult with an advanced solid tumor such as melanoma, head and neck, liver or kidney cancer. Sequencing used CD4+ or CD8+ T cells sorted from blood, obtained in a trial of the OX40 agonist ivuxolimab. The DNA of the CDR3 is TGTGCCAGCAGCTTGGGAGGGCAGGGGGCCGCCAAGTCCCAGCATTTT. Protein product: CASSLGGQGAAKSQHF.